The next 26 T cell receptor beta chains were all read from a single sample in a study of blood T cell repertoires in COVID-19. Sequencing used immunoSEQ multiplex PCR; TCRdb keeps in-frame clones, though not all of them. The sample consists of 70,000 to 75,000 clones, 65% to 85% of them appearing once. The specimen sequenced was peripheral blood. These receptors all come from a woman aged 55-70 years with acute or convalescent COVID-19.

This chain connects TRBV11-2 to TRBJ2-5, with D perhaps TRBD2 (5 bases). CDR3 size: 14 residues. With 5 bases removed from V and 4 bases from J, the gap between germline ends came to 14 bases. Germline CDR1 reads SGHAT; CDR2 reads FQNNGV. The CDR3 loop reads CASSVGSEVETQYF. The CDR3 region has the DNA TGTGCCAGCAGCGTCGGCTCGGAGGTAGAGACCCAGTACTTC.

The rearrangement links TRBV19 to TRBJ2-3; D possibly corresponds to TRBD1 (6 bases). Germline-derived CDR1 and CDR2 are LNHDA and SQIVND (reference sequence). This CDR3 is 17 amino acids long. With 6 bases removed from V and 0 bases from J, the gap between germline ends came to 19 bases. In nucleotides, the CDR3 is TGTGCCAGTAGCCTTTCGGGGCAGGGGCCTAGCACAGATACGCAGTATTTT. It yields the protein CASSLSGQGPSTDTQYF.

The J gene is TRBJ1-6, the V gene TRBV28; the match to TRBD1 covers 8 bases. Germline V gene sequence: CDR1 MDHEN, CDR2 SYDVKM. The V and J ends lost 1 base and 8 bases, in that order; junction bases with no gene match: 10. The CDR3 totals 17 residues. CDR3 protein: CASSLSLARTGHSPLHF. CDR3 bases: TGTGCCAGCAGTTTATCCCTCGCCCGGACAGGGCATTCACCCCTCCACTTT. Combining the CDR3 with reference TRBV28 and TRBJ1-6 gives the whole variable domain DVKVTQSSRYLVKRTGEKVFLECVQDMDHENMFWYRQDPGLGLRLIYFSYDVKMKEKGDIPEGYSVSREKKERFSLILESASTNQTSMYLCASSLSLARTGHSPLHFGNGTRLTVT.

This rearrangement joins TRBV19 to TRBJ2-7; TRBD2 is a possible D gene (6 bases). Germline lookup yields CDR1 LNHDA and CDR2 SQIVND (reference sequence). There are 18 residues in the CDR3. Trimming took off 0 bases at V and 0 bases at J, with 18 bases between the two ends. The CDR3 reads CASSIEEGLPVSSYEQYF. CDR3 DNA sequence: TGTGCCAGTAGTATAGAAGAGGGACTGCCTGTTAGCTCCTACGAGCAGTACTTC.

CDR3 amino acids: CASSLAGGSTDTQYF. CDR3 nucleotide sequence: TGTGCCAGCAGCCTGGCGGGGGGCTCCACAGATACGCAGTATTTT. The rearrangement uses TRBV4-2 and TRBJ2-3; the match to TRBD2 covers 8 bases. The CDR3 runs to 15 residues. Germline V gene lookup returns CDR1 LGHNA and CDR2 YNFKEQ. Unmatched junction bases numbered 5, after V lost 4 bases and J lost 2 bases.

The chain employs TRBV2 and TRBJ1-4; a weak D match, TRBD1 (5 bases). CDR3 length equals 15 residues. V dropped 5 bases and J dropped 4 bases, with 14 bases sitting between them. Germline assignment: CDR1 SNHLY and CDR2 FYNNEI. Here the CDR3 reads CASSPQGGGNEKLFF. The CDR3 DNA sequence: TGTGCCAGCAGTCCCCAGGGAGGTGGTAATGAAAAACTGTTTTTT.

The genes are TRBV5-1 and TRBJ2-1; TRBD2 agrees at 8 bases. The junction had 17 bases not matched to a gene; V was cut back by 3 bases and J by 6 bases. The length of the CDR3 is 18 residues. The germline CDR1 and CDR2 sequences are SGHRS and YFSETQ. CDR3 amino acids: CASSSQVSGTRGFNEQFF. DNA for the CDR3: TGCGCCAGCAGCTCCCAGGTTTCCGGGACTAGGGGATTCAATGAGCAGTTCTTC.

The chain combines TRBV29-1 with TRBJ1-1; 9 nucleotides agree with TRBD1. The germline gives CDR1 SQVTM, CDR2 ANQGSEA. The length of the CDR3 is 12 residues. After removal of 1 base from V and 7 bases from J, the junction contained 1 base not matched to a gene. The CDR3 loop is CSVEGDRDEAFF. CDR3 coding DNA: TGCAGCGTTGAAGGGGACAGGGATGAAGCTTTCTTT.

The chain recombines TRBV6-6 with TRBJ1-3, with a possible D match to TRBD1 (6 bases). This CDR3 region has 16 residues. V lost 5 bases to trimming and J lost 2 bases, with 16 bases between them. Germline loops: CDR1 MNHNY, CDR2 SVGAGI (reference sequence). In nucleotides, the CDR3 is TGTGCCAGCAGTCGACCCCCAGGGGTTACTGGAAACACCATATATTTT. It translates to CASSRPPGVTGNTIYF.

V is TRBV13 and J is TRBJ2-2, with TRBD1 identical over 8 bases. CDR1 PRHDT and CDR2 FYEKMQ come from the germline V gene (reference sequence). This CDR3 contains 15 residues. After removal of 5 bases from V and 7 bases from J, the junction contained 9 bases not matched to a gene. DNA of the CDR3: TGTGCCAGCAGCAGTAACCAGGGGGCTGGCGGGGAGCTGTTTTTT. Protein sequence: CASSSNQGAGGELFF.

The chain uses TRBV20-1 and TRBJ1-1, with 7 bases that match TRBD1. V shed 6 bases and J 8 bases; nucleotides not matched to a gene: 6. The CDR3 runs 11 residues. The germline V gene has CDR1 DFQATT and CDR2 SNEGSKA (reference sequence). CDR3 in amino acids: CSAAQGREAFF. CDR3 coding DNA: TGCAGTGCCGCACAGGGGAGGGAAGCTTTCTTT.

The DNA of the CDR3 is TGTGCCAGCAGCCGGGAGGACAGGGGGGCTGGCTACACCTTC. It encodes CASSREDRGAGYTF. The chain combines TRBV2 with TRBJ1-2; TRBD1 agrees at 10 bases. This CDR3 region has 14 residues. The V gene end was trimmed by 6 bases and the J gene end by 7 bases; junction bases not matched to a gene: 8. The germline CDR1 and CDR2 sequences are SNHLY and FYNNEI.

Regarding this clone: This sample also contains other DNA sequences that code for the same CDR3. The V and J genes are TRBV20-1 and TRBJ2-3; D not certain. With 3 bases removed from V and 3 bases from J, the gap between germline ends came to 10 bases. CDR1 and CDR2 from the germline V gene are DFQATT and SNEGSKA (reference sequence). This CDR3 is 13 amino acids long. CDR3 in DNA: TGCAGTGCTAGTCTCCTAGTTACAGATACGCAGTATTTT. Translated, it gives CSASLLVTDTQYF.

V and J are TRBV7-2 and TRBJ2-7, with 7 bases identical to TRBD1. Germline V gene lookup returns CDR1 SGHTA and CDR2 FQGNSA. V gave up 6 bases and J gave up 2 bases; unmatched junction bases: 7. There are 14 residues in the CDR3. The CDR3, as DNA: TGTGCCAGCAGACCCCGGGACAGCCCCTACGAGCAGTACTTC. Protein product: CASRPRDSPYEQYF.

The gene calls are TRBV12-2 and TRBJ2-1; the D segment call TRBD2 is taken from the table without a DNA check. TRBV12-2 is reported as a pseudogene. This CDR3 has 15 residues. CDR3 sequence reads: CASRSRTPLCNEQFF. The CDR3 DNA reads TGTGCAAGTCGCTCGAGGACTCCTCTCTGCAATGAGCAGTTCTTC.

V is TRBV28 and J is TRBJ1-5; no clear D. The CDR3 has 13 amino acids. The germline V and J ends were trimmed by 6 bases and 1 base, with 7 bases remaining between them. Germline CDR1 and CDR2: MDHEN and SYDVKM. Here the CDR3 reads CASSRQSNQPQHF. Here the CDR3 DNA reads TGTGCCAGCAGCCGACAAAGCAATCAGCCCCAGCATTTT.

The chain links TRBV10-1 to TRBJ2-3; 9 bases are a match to TRBD2. The V gene's germline CDR1 is WNHNN and CDR2 SYGVQD (reference sequence). CDR3 size: 16 residues. With V trimmed by 6 bases and J by 3 bases, 10 bases remained unmatched. CDR3 in amino acids: CASSGVAGEVTDTQYF. The CDR3 DNA reads as TGCGCCAGCAGCGGGGTAGCGGGAGAGGTGACAGATACGCAGTATTTT.

J is TRBJ1-1 and V is TRBV3-1 (or the pseudogene TRBV3-2); 8 positions match TRBD1. Germline lookup yields CDR1 LGHDT and CDR2 YNNKEL (reference sequence). The CDR3 runs to 14 residues. The junction had 3 bases not matched to a gene; V was cut back by 4 bases and J by 2 bases. This CDR3 is CASSLQGANTEAFF. As DNA, the CDR3 is TGTGCCAGCAGCCTGCAGGGGGCAAACACTGAAGCTTTCTTT.

The V gene is TRBV3-1 (or the pseudogene TRBV3-2), the J gene TRBJ1-1, with TRBD1 identical over 9 bases. CDR3 length equals 16 residues. The V and J ends lost 4 bases and 12 bases, in that order; junction bases with no gene match: 18. From germline, CDR1 is LGHDT and CDR2 YNNKEL (reference sequence). CDR3 protein: CASSPGTGQGRLQTFF. For the CDR3, the DNA is TGTGCCAGCAGCCCCGGGACAGGGCAAGGGAGGTTGCAGACTTTCTTT.

In this sample, this clone turned up once. The chain has TRBV6-1 and TRBJ1-1; D possibly corresponds to TRBD1 (5 bases). The length of the CDR3 is 15 residues. The germline V and J ends were trimmed by 0 bases and 0 bases, with 8 bases remaining between them. Germline V gene lookup returns CDR1 MNHNS and CDR2 SASEGT. CDR3 protein: CASSEAGGLNTEAFF. CDR3 sequence (DNA): TGTGCCAGCAGTGAAGCCGGGGGTCTGAACACTGAAGCTTTCTTT.

The chain combines TRBV27 with TRBJ2-4; 9 bases match TRBD1. This CDR3 region has 14 residues. Germline CDR1 MNHEY, CDR2 SMNVEV (reference sequence). V shed 5 bases and J 8 bases; nucleotides not matched to a gene: 7. The CDR3 loop is CASSTNRGPDIQYF. The CDR3 nucleotides are TGTGCCAGCAGTACCAACAGGGGGCCCGACATTCAGTACTTC.

This chain joins TRBV11-2 and TRBJ2-5, with 8 bases matching TRBD1. The CDR3 is made up of 14 amino acids. Germline V gene lookup returns CDR1 SGHAT and CDR2 FQNNGV. The J segment lost 1 base and the V segment lost 5 bases, leaving 3 bases of the junction unmatched. The CDR3 loop reads CASSLGTGQETQYF. The DNA for the CDR3 is TGTGCCAGCAGCCTAGGGACAGGCCAAGAGACCCAGTACTTC.

There are a few counts of this clone. The V call is TRBV15, the J call TRBJ2-1; TRBD2 agrees at 7 bases. The CDR3 covers 17 residues. CDR1 and CDR2 (germline): LNHNV, YYDKDF (reference sequence). Trimming removed 3 bases from V and 7 bases from J; junction bases left unmatched: 15. In nucleotides, the CDR3 is TGTGCCACCAGCAGGGACTGGGGGGAGGGTTTAAGGAATGAGCAGTTCTTC. This encodes CATSRDWGEGLRNEQFF.

J is TRBJ1-5 and V is TRBV6-5; D call uncertain. This CDR3 has 14 residues. Germline CDR1 is MNHEY and CDR2 is SVGAGI. Trimming pared 8 bases from V and 4 bases from J, leaving 15 bases between. CDR3 coding DNA: TGTGCCAGCTCGGTGGCACAGAAAAATCAGCCCCAGCATTTT. This gives the protein CASSVAQKNQPQHF.

This clone was observed once. The genes are TRBV7-9 and TRBJ1-2; tentatively, D is TRBD1 (5 bases). Germline-derived CDR1 and CDR2 are SEHNR and FQNEAQ (reference sequence). This CDR3 is 17 amino acids long. Trimming shortened V by 6 bases and J by 6 bases, and 26 bases separated the two germline ends. Here the CDR3 reads CASSIYTGGKRKDGYTF. CDR3 bases: TGTGCCAGCAGTATATATACGGGGGGGAAGCGTAAGGATGGCTACACCTTC.

The chain uses TRBV6-6 and TRBJ2-1; tentative D call: TRBD1 (6 bases). Germline CDR1 is MNHNY and CDR2 is SVGAGI (reference sequence). CDR3 length: 11 residues. Trimming cost V 2 bases and J 10 bases, with 6 bases left between them. The CDR3 here is CASSYDREQFF. The CDR3 region has the DNA TGTGCCAGCAGTTACGACAGGGAGCAGTTCTTC.